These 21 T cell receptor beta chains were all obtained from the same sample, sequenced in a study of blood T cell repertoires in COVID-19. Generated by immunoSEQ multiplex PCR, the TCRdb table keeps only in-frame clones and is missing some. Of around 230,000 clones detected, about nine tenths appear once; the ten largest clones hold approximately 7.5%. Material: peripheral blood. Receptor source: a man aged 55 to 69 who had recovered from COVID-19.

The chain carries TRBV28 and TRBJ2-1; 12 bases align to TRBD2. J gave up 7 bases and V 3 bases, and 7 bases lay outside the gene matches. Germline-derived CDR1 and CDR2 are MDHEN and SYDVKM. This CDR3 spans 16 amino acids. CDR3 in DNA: TGTGCCAGCAGTTTCCCGGCTAGCGGGGGGGTGAATGAGCAGTTCTTC. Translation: CASSFPASGGVNEQFF.

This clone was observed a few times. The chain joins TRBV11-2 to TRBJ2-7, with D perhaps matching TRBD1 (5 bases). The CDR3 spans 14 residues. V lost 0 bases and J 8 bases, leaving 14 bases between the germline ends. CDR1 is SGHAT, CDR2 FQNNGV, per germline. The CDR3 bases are TGTGCCAGCAGCTTAGAGGTGACAGTTCGTAAGCAGTACTTC. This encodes CASSLEVTVRKQYF.

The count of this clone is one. The CDR3 region is CASHIPGTTNYGYTF. The CDR3, as DNA: TGTGCCAGTCATATTCCGGGAACAACTAACTATGGCTACACCTTC. V gene TRBV6-5 combines with J gene TRBJ1-2; no reliable D call. This CDR3 is 15 amino acids long. From germline, CDR1 is MNHEY and CDR2 SVGAGI. The V gene lost 9 bases and the J gene lost 0 bases, with 17 bases spanning the gap.

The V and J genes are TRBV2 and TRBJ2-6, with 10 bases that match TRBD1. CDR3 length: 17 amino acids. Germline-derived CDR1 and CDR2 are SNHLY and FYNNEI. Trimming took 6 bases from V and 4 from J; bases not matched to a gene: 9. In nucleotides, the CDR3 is TGTGCCAGCAGGACAGGGGGCGAGTTAGGCGGGGCCAACGTCCTGACTTTC. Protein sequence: CASRTGGELGGANVLTF.

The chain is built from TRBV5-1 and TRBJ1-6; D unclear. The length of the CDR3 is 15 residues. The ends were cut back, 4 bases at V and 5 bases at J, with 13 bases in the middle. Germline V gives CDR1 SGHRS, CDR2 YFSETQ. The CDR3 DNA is TGCGCCAGCAGCGAGGGTGGGGTAAATAATTCACCCCTCCACTTT. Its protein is CASSEGGVNNSPLHF.

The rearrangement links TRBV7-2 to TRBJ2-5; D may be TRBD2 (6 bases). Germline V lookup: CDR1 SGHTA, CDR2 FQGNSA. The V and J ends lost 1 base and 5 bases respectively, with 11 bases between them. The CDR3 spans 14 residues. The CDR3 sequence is CASSLGGGDETQYF. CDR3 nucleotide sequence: TGTGCCAGCAGCTTAGGTGGAGGGGACGAGACCCAGTACTTC. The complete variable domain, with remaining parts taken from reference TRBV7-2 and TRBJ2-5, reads GAGVSQSPSNKVTEKGKDVELRCDPISGHTALYWYRQSLGQGLEFLIYFQGNSAPDKSGLPSDRFSAERTGGSVSTLTIQRTQQEDSAVYLCASSLGGGDETQYFGPGTRLLVL.

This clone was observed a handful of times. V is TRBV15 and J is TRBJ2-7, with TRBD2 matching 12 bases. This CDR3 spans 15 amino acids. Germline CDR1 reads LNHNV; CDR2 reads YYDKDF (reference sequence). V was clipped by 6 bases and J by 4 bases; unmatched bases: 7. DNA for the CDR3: TGTGCCACCAGAATTAGCGGACTAGCGGGGTACGAGCAGTACGTC. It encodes CATRISGLAGYEQYV.

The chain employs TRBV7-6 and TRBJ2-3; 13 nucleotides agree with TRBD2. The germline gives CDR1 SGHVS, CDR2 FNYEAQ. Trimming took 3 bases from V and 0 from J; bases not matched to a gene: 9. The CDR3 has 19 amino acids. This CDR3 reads CASSLDFRTSGGSTDTQYF. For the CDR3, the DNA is TGTGCCAGCAGCTTGGATTTTAGGACTAGCGGGGGAAGCACAGATACGCAGTATTTT.

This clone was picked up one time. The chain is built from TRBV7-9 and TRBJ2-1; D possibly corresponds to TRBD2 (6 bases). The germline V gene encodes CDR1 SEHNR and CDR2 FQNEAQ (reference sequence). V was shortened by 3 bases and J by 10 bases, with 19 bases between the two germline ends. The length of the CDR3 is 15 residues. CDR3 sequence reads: CASSLILAYSSEQFF. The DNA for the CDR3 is TGTGCCAGCAGCTTGATACTAGCCTATTCAAGCGAGCAGTTCTTC.

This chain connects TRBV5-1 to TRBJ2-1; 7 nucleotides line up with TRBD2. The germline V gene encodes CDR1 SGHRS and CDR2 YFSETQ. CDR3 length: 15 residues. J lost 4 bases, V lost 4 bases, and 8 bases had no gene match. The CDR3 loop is CASSPRDYLYNEQFF. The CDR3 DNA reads TGCGCCAGCAGCCCCCGGGACTACCTTTACAATGAGCAGTTCTTC. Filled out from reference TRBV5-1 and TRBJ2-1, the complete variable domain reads KAGVTQTPRYLIKTRGQQVTLSCSPISGHRSVSWYQQTPGQGLQFLFEYFSETQRNKGNFPGRFSGRQFSNSRSEMNVSTLELGDSALYLCASSPRDYLYNEQFFGPGTRLTVL.

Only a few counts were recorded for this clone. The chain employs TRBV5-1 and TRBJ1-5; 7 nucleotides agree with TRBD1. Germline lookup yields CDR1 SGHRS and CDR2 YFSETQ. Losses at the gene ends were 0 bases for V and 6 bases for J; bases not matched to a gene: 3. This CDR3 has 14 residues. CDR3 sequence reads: CASSLVGGSQPQHF. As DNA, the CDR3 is TGCGCCAGCAGCTTGGTAGGGGGCAGTCAGCCCCAGCATTTT.

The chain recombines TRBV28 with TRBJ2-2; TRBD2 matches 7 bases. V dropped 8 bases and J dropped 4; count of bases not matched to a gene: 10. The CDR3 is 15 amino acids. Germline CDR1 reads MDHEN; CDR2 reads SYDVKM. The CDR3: CASRGVGPSTGELFF. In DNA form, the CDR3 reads TGTGCCAGCCGGGGGGTCGGGCCTAGCACCGGGGAGCTGTTTTTT.

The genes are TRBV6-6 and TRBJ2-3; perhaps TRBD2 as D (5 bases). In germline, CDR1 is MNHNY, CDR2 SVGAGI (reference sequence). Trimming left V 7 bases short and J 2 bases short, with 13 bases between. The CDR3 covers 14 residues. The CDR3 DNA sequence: TGTGCCAGCAAGCGGCAGAGATCCACAGATACGCAGTATTTT. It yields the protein CASKRQRSTDTQYF.

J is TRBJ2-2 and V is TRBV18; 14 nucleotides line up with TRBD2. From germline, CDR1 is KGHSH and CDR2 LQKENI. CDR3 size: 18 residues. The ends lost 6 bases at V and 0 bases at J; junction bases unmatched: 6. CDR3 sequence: CASSPRTSGGTNTGELFF. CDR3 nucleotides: TGTGCCAGCTCGCCGAGGACTAGCGGGGGGACGAACACCGGGGAGCTGTTTTTT.

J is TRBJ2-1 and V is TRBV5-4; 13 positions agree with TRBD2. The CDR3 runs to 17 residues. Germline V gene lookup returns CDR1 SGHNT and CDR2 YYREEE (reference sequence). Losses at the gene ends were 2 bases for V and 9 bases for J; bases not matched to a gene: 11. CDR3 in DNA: TGTGCCAGCAGCTTCCTACTAGCGGGGGGGACATCCGCTGAGCAGTTCTTC. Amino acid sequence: CASSFLLAGGTSAEQFF.

In nucleotides, the CDR3 is TGCGCCAGCAGCCAAGCCCCGACAGGGTACGGAAACACCATATATTTT. Protein sequence: CASSQAPTGYGNTIYF. V gene TRBV4-1 combines with J gene TRBJ1-3; TRBD1 aligns across 7 bases. V trimming: 1 base; J trimming: 4 bases; junction bases outside the gene matches: 7. The CDR3 runs 16 residues. Germline lookup yields CDR1 MGHRA and CDR2 YSYEKL.

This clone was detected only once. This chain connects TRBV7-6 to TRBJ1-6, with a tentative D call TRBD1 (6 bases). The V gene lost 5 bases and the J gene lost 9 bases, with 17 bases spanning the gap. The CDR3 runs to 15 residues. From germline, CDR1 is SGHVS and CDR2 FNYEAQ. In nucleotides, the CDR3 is TGTGCCAGCAGCCGAGGGGGACATATAACTTCACCCCTCCACTTT. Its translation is CASSRGGHITSPLHF. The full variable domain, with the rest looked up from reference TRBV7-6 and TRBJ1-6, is GAGVSQSPRYKVTKRGQDVALRCDPISGHVSLYWYRQALGQGPEFLTYFNYEAQQDKSGLPNDRFSAERPEGSISTLTIQRTEQRDSAMYRCASSRGGHITSPLHFGNGTRLTVT.

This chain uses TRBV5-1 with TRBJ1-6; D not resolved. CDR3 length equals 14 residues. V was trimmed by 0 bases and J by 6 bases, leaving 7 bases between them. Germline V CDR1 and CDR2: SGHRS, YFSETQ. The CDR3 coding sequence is TGCGCCAGCAGCTTGGCCGGAGTTAATTCACCCCTCCACTTT. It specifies CASSLAGVNSPLHF. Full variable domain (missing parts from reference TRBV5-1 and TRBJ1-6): KAGVTQTPRYLIKTRGQQVTLSCSPISGHRSVSWYQQTPGQGLQFLFEYFSETQRNKGNFPGRFSGRQFSNSRSEMNVSTLELGDSALYLCASSLAGVNSPLHFGNGTRLTVT.

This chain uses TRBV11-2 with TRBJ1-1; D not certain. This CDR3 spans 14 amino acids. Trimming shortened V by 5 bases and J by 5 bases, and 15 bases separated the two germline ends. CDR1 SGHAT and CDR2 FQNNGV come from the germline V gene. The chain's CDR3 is CASSSSLKSTEAFF. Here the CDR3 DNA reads TGTGCCAGCAGCAGTAGTCTGAAATCTACTGAAGCTTTCTTT.

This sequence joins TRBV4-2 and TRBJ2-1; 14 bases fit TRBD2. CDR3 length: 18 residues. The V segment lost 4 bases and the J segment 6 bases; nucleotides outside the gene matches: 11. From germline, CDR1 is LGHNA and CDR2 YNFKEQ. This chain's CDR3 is CASSLAGLAGVAGNEQFF. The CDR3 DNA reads TGTGCCAGCAGCCTAGCGGGACTAGCGGGGGTGGCGGGCAATGAGCAGTTCTTC.

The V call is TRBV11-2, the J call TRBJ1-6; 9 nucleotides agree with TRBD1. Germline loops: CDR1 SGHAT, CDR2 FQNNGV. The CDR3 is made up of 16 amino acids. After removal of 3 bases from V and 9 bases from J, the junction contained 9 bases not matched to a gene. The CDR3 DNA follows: TGTGCCAGCAGCTTGCCCCCGGGACAGGGCCTTTCACCCCTCCACTTT. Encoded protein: CASSLPPGQGLSPLHF.